One and the same sample provided the 14 T cell receptor beta chains below, sequenced in a study of cytomegalovirus exposure and HLA in healthy donors. PCR primers comprised 60 Vbeta and 13 Jbeta primers. Produced via immunoSEQ multiplex PCR; TCRdb's table is partial and in-frame only. The sample has under 130,000 clones; around 80% are singletons. What was sequenced was PBMCs. These receptors were taken from a female donor in good health and CMV-seropositive.

V gene TRBV6-1 combines with J gene TRBJ2-1, with TRBD1 identical over 7 bases. The CDR3 covers 13 residues. Germline V CDR1 and CDR2: MNHNS, SASEGT. In DNA form, the CDR3 reads TGTGTCTCCGGGACAGCTAACTACAATGAGCAGTTCTTC. This codes for CVSGTANYNEQFF.

The V call is TRBV18, the J call TRBJ2-2; 9 bases map to TRBD1. In germline, CDR1 is KGHSH, CDR2 LQKENI. The junction had 2 bases not matched to a gene; V was cut back by 8 bases and J by 4 bases. The CDR3 is 13 residues long. The DNA for the CDR3 is TGTGCCAGCCGGACAGGGGCCACCGGGGAGCTGTTTTTT. Its protein is CASRTGATGELFF.

This clone appeared once. The chain uses TRBV19 and TRBJ2-7; possibly TRBD2 for D (5 bases). V lost 1 base, J lost 4 bases, and 17 bases lay in between. This CDR3 has 16 amino acids. Looked up from germline, CDR1 is LNHDA and CDR2 is SQIVND (reference sequence). The CDR3 sequence: CASSIGFRRTGYEQYF. The DNA for the CDR3 is TGTGCCAGTAGTATAGGATTCCGACGGACTGGTTACGAGCAGTACTTC. The whole variable domain, filled in from reference TRBV19 and TRBJ2-7, reads DGGITQSPKYLFRKEGQNVTLSCEQNLNHDAMYWYRQDPGQGLRLIYYSQIVNDFQKGDIAEGYSVSREKKESFPLTVTSAQKNPTAFYLCASSIGFRRTGYEQYFGPGTRLTVT.

J is TRBJ2-7 and V is TRBV27, with TRBD2 matching 7 bases. V shed 6 bases and J 6 bases; nucleotides not matched to a gene: 11. CDR3 size: 14 residues. Germline V gene sequence: CDR1 MNHEY, CDR2 SMNVEV (reference sequence). In nucleotides, the CDR3 is TGTGCCAGCAGAAACCTCGGGGGGTTTGGCGAGCAGTACTTC. Amino acid sequence: CASRNLGGFGEQYF.

V is TRBV9 and J is TRBJ2-5; the match to TRBD2 covers 8 bases. V lost 5 bases and J lost 2; bases outside the gene matches: 8. Germline values: CDR1 SGDLS, CDR2 YYNGEE. The length of the CDR3 is 15 residues. CDR3 sequence reads: CASSRAAGEQETQYF. The CDR3 nucleotides read TGTGCCAGCAGTCGCGCAGCGGGAGAGCAAGAGACCCAGTACTTC.

J is TRBJ2-5 and V is TRBV7-9; D is unresolved. The germline V gene has CDR1 SEHNR and CDR2 FQNEAQ (reference sequence). Trimming cost V 1 base and J 5 bases, with 8 bases left between them. There are 13 residues in the CDR3. The CDR3 sequence: CASSLGTRETQYF. CDR3 in DNA: TGTGCCAGCAGCTTAGGTACGCGGGAGACCCAGTACTTC. The whole variable domain, filled in from reference TRBV7-9 and TRBJ2-5, reads DTGVSQNPRHKITKRGQNVTFRCDPISEHNRLYWYRQTLGQGPEFLTYFQNEAQLEKSRLLSDRFSAERPKGSFSTLEIQRTEQGDSAMYLCASSLGTRETQYFGPGTRLLVL.

The chain is built from TRBV28 and TRBJ1-4; 8 nucleotides line up with TRBD1. Trimming cost V 7 bases and J 7 bases; bases outside gene matches: 11. The germline V gene encodes CDR1 MDHEN and CDR2 SYDVKM. CDR3 size: 15 residues. The CDR3 sequence: CASTTTGAGREKLFF. The CDR3 DNA reads TGTGCCAGCACCACGACAGGGGCTGGACGTGAAAAACTGTTTTTT.

The V call is TRBV6-5, the J call TRBJ1-5, with a tentative D call TRBD1 (5 bases). V dropped 3 bases and J dropped 4 bases, with 10 bases sitting between them. The CDR3 consists of 14 residues. The V gene's germline CDR1 is MNHEY and CDR2 SVGAGI. Here the CDR3 reads CASSYGQGNQPQHF. DNA of the CDR3: TGTGCCAGCAGTTATGGGCAGGGTAATCAGCCCCAGCATTTT.

CDR3: CASSTTNYGYTF. CDR3 DNA sequence: TGTGCCAGTTCGACAACTAACTATGGCTACACCTTC. The chain is built from TRBV2 and TRBJ1-2; D gene ambiguous. This CDR3 has 12 amino acids. In germline, CDR1 is SNHLY, CDR2 FYNNEI. Trimming stripped 9 bases from V and 0 bases from J, with 8 bases between.

This clone was counted only a few times. This rearrangement joins TRBV6-5 to TRBJ1-4, with 9 positions matching TRBD1. Germline assignment: CDR1 MNHEY and CDR2 SVGAGI. The CDR3 has 15 residues. Trimming took 0 bases from V and 5 from J; bases not matched to a gene: 1. For the CDR3, the DNA is TGTGCCAGCAGTTACTCCGGGACAGGGAATGAAAAACTGTTTTTT. Translation gives CASSYSGTGNEKLFF.

The gene calls are TRBV7-8 and TRBJ1-4; 7 positions match TRBD1. CDR1 and CDR2 (germline): SGHVS, FQNEAQ. This CDR3 contains 17 residues. The V gene end was trimmed by 1 base and the J gene end by 8 bases; junction bases not matched to a gene: 13. The CDR3 DNA reads TGTGCCAGCAGCTTAGGGACAGGTGCATCCTCGAGGGAAAAACTGTTTTTT. It encodes CASSLGTGASSREKLFF.

The chain is built from TRBV11-2 and TRBJ1-3; unclear D gene. Germline CDR1 and CDR2: SGHAT and FQNNGV. Trimming stripped 2 bases from V and 0 bases from J, with 17 bases between. The CDR3 extends over 18 amino acids. The CDR3 DNA sequence: TGTGCCAGCAGCTTATACCCCCCCGTCACACACTCTGGAAACACCATATATTTT. Amino acids: CASSLYPPVTHSGNTIYF.

This chain joins TRBV7-9 and TRBJ1-5; tentatively, D is TRBD1 (6 bases). CDR3 size: 14 residues. Germline V gives CDR1 SEHNR, CDR2 FQNEAQ (reference sequence). V lost 5 bases, J lost 7 bases, and 15 bases lay in between. CDR3 DNA sequence: TGTGCCAGCAGCCCAGGGGCAGTGGGGCAGCCCCAGCATTTT. As protein: CASSPGAVGQPQHF.

The genes are TRBV4-3 and TRBJ1-2; D gene uncertain. This CDR3 is 15 amino acids long. In germline, CDR1 is LGHNA, CDR2 YSLEER. V was pared by 4 bases and J by 0 bases, with 12 bases between. The CDR3: CASSRYREANYGYTF. The CDR3 nucleotides are TGCGCCAGCAGCCGCTACAGAGAAGCTAACTATGGCTACACCTTC.